Here is one T cell receptor (beta chain) with its context. Generated by immunoSEQ multiplex PCR, the TCRdb table keeps only in-frame clones and is missing some. Here the sample spans 60,000 to 75,000 clones, 74% being singletons. The data derive from a study of T cells in tumors after PD-1 blockade. Across the whole study: Excluded were patients with checkpoint blockade, immunosuppressants, or radiotherapy or other anti-cancer therapy within 4 weeks. Treatment was either pembrolizumab 200 mg every 3 weeks or cemiplimab 350 mg every 2 weeks. Some patients also took daily vismodegib 150 mg during anti-PD-1 treatment. Blood samples averaged around 110,000 templates (range 24,679-257,772) and 36,536 unique clonotypes.

The germline CDR1 and CDR2 sequences are LGHNA and YNFKEQ. The CDR3 is 15 residues long. The V segment lost 2 bases and the J segment 5 bases; nucleotides outside the gene matches: 9. This receptor was identified in a human donor with basal cell carcinoma. The chain recombines TRBV4-2 with TRBJ2-7; TRBD1 matches at 7 bases. The sequencing here drew on PBMCs, taken after anti-PD-1 treatment. CDR3 residues: CASSQQDRSLDEQYF. The CDR3 DNA reads as TGTGCCAGCAGCCAACAGGACAGGAGTCTTGACGAGCAGTACTTC.